This TCR beta chain was sequenced during a study of OX40 agonist ivuxolimab in advanced cancers. Looking at the study overall: Patients were infused with ivuxolimab every 2 weeks at 0.01 to 10 mg/kg. Study observations and caveats: CD8+ T cells (on average) carried more expanded clones than CD4+ T cells.

The length of the CDR3 is 16 residues. V lost 3 bases, J lost 3 bases, and 15 bases lay in between. This clone was recorded once. The antigen is unknown. TCRdb's copy holds only in-frame clones and misses some; the assay was immunoSEQ multiplex PCR. The profile shows under 25,000 clones, over 75% of them singletons. The rearrangement joins TRBV23-1 to TRBJ1-3; D is possibly TRBD1 (6 bases). TRBV23-1 is noted as an ORF with a role that remains uncertain. The source of this sequence is an adult with an advanced solid tumor such as melanoma, head and neck, liver or kidney cancer. This specimen consisted of CD4+ or CD8+ T cells sorted from blood, obtained in a trial of the OX40 agonist ivuxolimab. CDR3 region: CASSHQRQVHGNTIYF. The CDR3 DNA follows: TGCGCCAGCAGTCATCAGAGACAGGTACATGGAAACACCATATATTTT.